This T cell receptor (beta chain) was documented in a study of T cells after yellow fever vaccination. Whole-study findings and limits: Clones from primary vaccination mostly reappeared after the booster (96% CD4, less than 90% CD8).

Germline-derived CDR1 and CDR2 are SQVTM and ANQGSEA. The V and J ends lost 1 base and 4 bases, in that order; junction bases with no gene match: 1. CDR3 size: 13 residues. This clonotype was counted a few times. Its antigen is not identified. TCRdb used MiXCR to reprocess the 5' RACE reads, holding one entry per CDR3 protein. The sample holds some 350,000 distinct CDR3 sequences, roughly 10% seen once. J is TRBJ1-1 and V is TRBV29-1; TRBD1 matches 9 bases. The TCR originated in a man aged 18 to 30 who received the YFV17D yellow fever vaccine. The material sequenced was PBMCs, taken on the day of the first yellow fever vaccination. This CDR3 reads CSVEVTGGTEAFF. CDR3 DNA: TGCAGCGTTGAAGTGACAGGGGGCACTGAAGCTTTCTTT.